These 2 T cell receptor beta chains came from one sample sequenced in a study of cytomegalovirus exposure and HLA in healthy donors. 13 Jbeta primers and 60 Vbeta primers were used for the PCR. Sequencing used immunoSEQ multiplex PCR; TCRdb keeps in-frame clones, though not all of them. The data contain roughly 180,000 clones, almost 85% of them singletons. Sequenced: PBMCs. The receptors come from a man aged 25 to 40 in good health and CMV-seronegative.

The sample holds a few counts of this clone. The chain is built from TRBV6-1 and TRBJ2-7; TRBD2 agrees at 10 bases. From germline, CDR1 is MNHNS and CDR2 SASEGT. The CDR3 totals 18 residues. Trimming removed 2 bases from V and 2 bases from J; junction bases left unmatched: 12. The CDR3 DNA follows: TGTGCCAGCAGTGAACGGGGCAGGAGCACTAGCGGGACCTACGAGCAGTACTTC. Encoded protein: CASSERGRSTSGTYEQYF.

V gene TRBV9 combines with J gene TRBJ2-3; possibly TRBD2 for D (5 bases). From germline, CDR1 is SGDLS and CDR2 YYNGEE. This CDR3 is built from 16 residues. V shed 9 bases and J shed 2 bases, with 22 bases lying between them. The CDR3 loop reads CANPHTDSKITDTQYF. The CDR3 DNA reads TGTGCCAACCCCCATACGGACTCAAAAATCACAGATACGCAGTATTTT.